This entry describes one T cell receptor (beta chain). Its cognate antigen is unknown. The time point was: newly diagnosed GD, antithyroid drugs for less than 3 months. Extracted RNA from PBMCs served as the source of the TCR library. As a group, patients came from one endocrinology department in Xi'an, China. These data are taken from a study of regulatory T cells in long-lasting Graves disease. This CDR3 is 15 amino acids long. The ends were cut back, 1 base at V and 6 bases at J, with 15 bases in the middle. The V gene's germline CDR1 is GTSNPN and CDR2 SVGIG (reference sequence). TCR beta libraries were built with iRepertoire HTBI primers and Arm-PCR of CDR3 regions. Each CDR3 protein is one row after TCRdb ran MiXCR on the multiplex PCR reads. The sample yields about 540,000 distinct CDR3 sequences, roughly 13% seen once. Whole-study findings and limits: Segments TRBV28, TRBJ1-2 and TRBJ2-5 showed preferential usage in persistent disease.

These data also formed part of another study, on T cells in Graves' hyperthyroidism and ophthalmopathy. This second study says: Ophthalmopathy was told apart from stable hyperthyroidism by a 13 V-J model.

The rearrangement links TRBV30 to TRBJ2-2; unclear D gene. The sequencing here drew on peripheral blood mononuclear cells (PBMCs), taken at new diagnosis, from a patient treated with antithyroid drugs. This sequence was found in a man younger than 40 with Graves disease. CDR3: CAWSELRLRAGELFF. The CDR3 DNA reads TGTGCCTGGAGTGAATTGCGTCTCCGGGCCGGGGAGCTGTTTTTT.